A single T cell receptor beta chain is shown here with its context. Its specificity is unknown. This record belongs to a study of T cell responses to AZD1222 COVID-19 vaccine. Broader study findings: Nearly half of the spike-specific TCRs reportedly recognize variant regions that carry no mutations.

The CDR3 loop spans 13 amino acids. CDR1 is MNHEY and CDR2 is SVGAGI in the germline V gene. Trimming removed 5 bases from V and 4 bases from J, with 12 bases in between. Profiling relied on immunoSEQ multiplex PCR, and the TCRdb table lists in-frame clones only, not all of them. The sample lists approximately 64,000 clones; around 83% were seen once. This receptor was taken from an adult in good health. The specimen comprised peripheral blood, sampled on day 0 of AZD1222 vaccination. This chain links TRBV6-5 with TRBJ2-7; possible D gene TRBD2, 6 bases. The CDR3 loop reads CASSPPGRYEQYF. As DNA, the CDR3 is TGTGCCAGCAGTCCCCCGGGGAGGTACGAGCAGTACTTC.